The 5 T cell receptor beta chains presented below share a single source sample, sequenced in a study of T cell repertoires in cytomegalovirus infection. One entry per CDR3 protein results from TCRdb running MiXCR on the reads. The table records almost 550,000 distinct CDR3 sequences, 16% of them present only once. The sample consisted of CD8+ T cells from PBMCs. These receptors all stem from a human donor in good health (CMV status not recorded). Some clones in this sample may be carry-over from other donors' samples.

CDR3 loop: CASSLSRGAGSYEQYF. CDR3 nucleotides: TGTGCCAGCAGCTTATCTAGGGGCGCAGGGTCCTACGAGCAGTACTTC. This rearrangement joins TRBV5-4 to TRBJ2-7, with D tentatively TRBD1 (5 bases). V lost 2 bases and J lost 1, with 16 bases in between. The CDR3 is 16 residues long. Germline V gene sequence: CDR1 SGHNT, CDR2 YYREEE (reference sequence).

The chain has TRBV12-3 or TRBV12-4 and TRBJ1-2, with D hard to call. There are 10 residues in the CDR3. With 4 bases removed from V and 8 bases from J, the gap between germline ends came to 5 bases. CDR3 region: CASSYGGYTF. The CDR3 bases are TGTGCCAGCAGTTACGGGGGCTACACCTTC.

This clonotype turned up a few times. The CDR3 nucleotides are TGCAGTGCTAGCCCGGGACCCAGCTCTGGAAACACCATATATTTT. It encodes CSASPGPSSGNTIYF. The genes are TRBV20-1 and TRBJ1-3; a possible D gene is TRBD1 (5 bases). V was pared by 3 bases and J by 0 bases, with 12 bases between. This CDR3 has 15 residues. Germline CDR1 and CDR2: DFQATT and SNEGSKA (reference sequence).

This clonotype was seen at least ten times. The V gene is TRBV7-9, the J gene TRBJ2-1; D gene unclear. The CDR3 contains 11 residues. Germline CDR1 and CDR2: SEHNR and FQNEAQ (reference sequence). Trimming pared 7 bases from V and 9 bases from J, leaving 10 bases between. CDR3 loop: CASTPEGEQFF. DNA for the CDR3: TGTGCCAGCACCCCCGAAGGTGAGCAGTTCTTC.

Ten or more counts support this clonotype. This chain links TRBV12-5 with TRBJ1-5; possible D gene TRBD1, 6 bases. Germline loops: CDR1 LGHNT, CDR2 FRNRAP. V was pared by 1 base and J by 3 bases, with 10 bases between. The CDR3 loop spans 15 amino acids. As DNA, the CDR3 is TGTGCTAGTGGTTTGGCGGACAGATTCAATCAGCCCCAGCATTTT. Translated, it gives CASGLADRFNQPQHF.